This is a list of T cell receptor beta chains from one sample in a study of shared clonotypes between healthy human individuals. Clones were sequenced by immunoSEQ multiplex PCR, and TCRdb holds only the in-frame ones, with some missing. Among a few million clones listed, approximately 95% were seen once. The specimen sequenced was naive CD4+ T cells from PBMCs. The receptors were gathered from a man between 18 and 29 years old in good health. Some clones in this sample may be carry-over from other donors' samples. Both conserved end residues are part of each CDR3. The D gene is left open where the match is weak. Clone size is given for some rows only: seen once, a few or many times, or a class if the clone is expanded.

cdr3_nt cdr3_aa v_call cdr3_length d_call clone_size j_call
TGCAGCGTGGACAGGGCAGCTTTCTTT CSVDRAAFF TRBV29-1 9 TRBD1 few TRBJ1-1
TGTGCCAGCAGCCCCTCGGAAAGGTCCAGTTTCGGGCAGTATTTT CASSPSERSSFGQYF TRBV7-3 15 . . TRBJ2-3
TGCGCCAGCAGTTTCCTTCCGGGACCCCTACTGAACACCGGGGAGCTGTTTTTT CASSFLPGPLLNTGELFF TRBV4-1 18 . . TRBJ2-2
TGTGCCAGCAAAAAACTCCGGACAGGCTCAACCTCTAACTATGGCTACACCTTC CASKKLRTGSTSNYGYTF TRBV28 18 TRBD1 . TRBJ1-2
TGTGCCACGGGACTAGCGGGAGCTCATGAGACCCAGTACTTC CATGLAGAHETQYF TRBV19 14 TRBD2 . TRBJ2-5
TGTGCCAGCGGCCGGGACTCCGGCGATGAGCAGTTCTTC CASGRDSGDEQFF TRBV7-9 13 . . TRBJ2-1
TGTGCCAGCAGTTTAACACTTTCCAAGGGTAACTATGGCTACACCTTC CASSLTLSKGNYGYTF TRBV28 16 . . TRBJ1-2
TGTGCCAGCAGTGAAGTGGGGGCGGGAAACACTGAAGCTTTCTTT CASSEVGAGNTEAFF TRBV25-1 15 . . TRBJ1-1
TGTGCCAGCAGCTTCTCGCTAGCGGAATACGAGCAGTACTTC CASSFSLAEYEQYF TRBV7-2 14 TRBD2 . TRBJ2-7
TGTGCCATCAGTGAGTGGGGAGGGGGGAGCAATCAGCCCCAGCATTTT CAISEWGGGSNQPQHF TRBV10-3 16 . . TRBJ1-5
TGTGCCAGCAGCTTAGTTCGGACAATAGGTGGGGGGCCAGGAGAGACCCAGTACTTC CASSLVRTIGGGPGETQYF TRBV7-2 19 . once TRBJ2-5
TGTGCCAGCAGTGAGGGGACAGCTCGTATCGACTATGGCTACACCTTC CASSEGTARIDYGYTF TRBV6-1 16 TRBD1 . TRBJ1-2
TGTGCCAGCTCACCTGGGGGGGGCGCGGGTGAAGCTTTCTTT CASSPGGGAGEAFF TRBV18 14 . . TRBJ1-1
TGCGCCAGCTCAGGGGACTCTGGAAACACCATATATTTT CASSGDSGNTIYF TRBV5-1 13 . . TRBJ1-3
TGTGCCAGCTCACCGGGACAGATGGGGGAAAAACTGTTTTTT CASSPGQMGEKLFF TRBV18 14 TRBD1 . TRBJ1-4
TGTGCCAGTAGTATCGGGCCAGGGGGGATTAATCAGCCCCAGCATTTT CASSIGPGGINQPQHF TRBV19 16 TRBD1 . TRBJ1-5
TGTGCCATCAGTGAGTTGAGAGAGAGCTCCTACAATGAGCAGTTCTTC CAISELRESSYNEQFF TRBV10-3 16 . . TRBJ2-1
TGTGCCAGCAGTCAGGGGGGGACAGATACGCAGTATTTT CASSQGGTDTQYF TRBV7-2 13 . . TRBJ2-3
TGCGCCAGCAGTTTGCCCTTATCCGGGACGTCAAATGAAAAACTGTTTTTT CASSLPLSGTSNEKLFF TRBV5-1 17 . . TRBJ1-4
TGTGCCAGCAGTTATTCAGGGGGGACCTATGGCTACACCTTC CASSYSGGTYGYTF TRBV6-5 14 TRBD1 . TRBJ1-2
TGTGCCAGCAGTTCCTTTGGACAATGGAACACTGAAGCTTTCTTT CASSSFGQWNTEAFF TRBV27 15 . . TRBJ1-1
TGCGCCAGCAGCCCTTACCCAGGGAGTGAGCAGTTCTTC CASSPYPGSEQFF TRBV5-1 13 . . TRBJ2-1
TGTGCCAGCAGCGTAGAATTTTTGTCGGATACGCAGTATTTT CASSVEFLSDTQYF TRBV9 14 . once TRBJ2-3
TGTGCCAGCAGAGGGGATTATAGCAATCAGCCCCAGCATTTT CASRGDYSNQPQHF TRBV5-5 14 . . TRBJ1-5
TGCAGTGCTAGAGATAACCATGAGCAGTTCTTC CSARDNHEQFF TRBV20-1 11 . . TRBJ2-1
TGTGCCAGCAGCCCTACCAGCGGGAGGGCTGGCGGGGAGCTGTTTTTT CASSPTSGRAGGELFF TRBV5-4 16 TRBD2 . TRBJ2-2
TGTGCCATCACTCCTTTCCGGGGGGGCATCAATGAGCAGTTCTTC CAITPFRGGINEQFF TRBV28 15 TRBD2 . TRBJ2-1
TGTGCCAGCAGTTATAAGGGAGGGCTTGGCTACGAGCAGTACTTC CASSYKGGLGYEQYF TRBV6-5 15 TRBD2 . TRBJ2-7
TGTGCCAGTAGTATAGAGGGGGGCAGTCTGGGGCAGCCCCAGCATTTT CASSIEGGSLGQPQHF TRBV19 16 . . TRBJ1-5
TGCAGCGTTGGCCCCCGGGTGAGCTCCTACGAGCAGTACTTC CSVGPRVSSYEQYF TRBV29-1 14 . once TRBJ2-7
TGCGCCAGCAGACAGGACCTGGAGTACACCGGGGAGCTGTTTTTT CASRQDLEYTGELFF TRBV5-1 15 . . TRBJ2-2
TGTGCCAGCAGTTACCCCCAGGGGGAAGCTAACTATGGCTACACCTTC CASSYPQGEANYGYTF TRBV28 16 TRBD1 . TRBJ1-2
TGTGCCAGCAGTTTGGGGCTGGACCAAGAGACCCAGTACTTC CASSLGLDQETQYF TRBV5-6 14 . . TRBJ2-5
TGTGCCAGCAGCTTAGTGAACCAAGAGACCCAGTACTTC CASSLVNQETQYF TRBV11-3 13 . . TRBJ2-5
TGTGCCTGGAGTGGGCCTGAGGAGCAGTACTTC CAWSGPEEQYF TRBV30 11 . . TRBJ2-5
TGTGCCAGTAGTAAGGCCCGCGGGAATGAATATGGAAACACCATATATTTT CASSKARGNEYGNTIYF TRBV19 17 . . TRBJ1-3
TGTGCCAGCGGCTGGGGGGCCACAGATACGCAGTATTTT CASGWGATDTQYF TRBV6-5 13 . once TRBJ2-3
TGTGCCAGCAGCTTGCCACTAGCGCCTAGCACAGATACGCAGTATTTT CASSLPLAPSTDTQYF TRBV5-4 16 TRBD2 . TRBJ2-3
TGTGCCAGCAGCTCCCAGCGGGGGTACACAGATACGCAGTATTTT CASSSQRGYTDTQYF TRBV7-8 15 TRBD2 once TRBJ2-3
TGTGCCAGCAGTGTGACTGCTAGCGTTGGCCGAGAGACCCAGTACTTC CASSVTASVGRETQYF TRBV28 16 . . TRBJ2-5